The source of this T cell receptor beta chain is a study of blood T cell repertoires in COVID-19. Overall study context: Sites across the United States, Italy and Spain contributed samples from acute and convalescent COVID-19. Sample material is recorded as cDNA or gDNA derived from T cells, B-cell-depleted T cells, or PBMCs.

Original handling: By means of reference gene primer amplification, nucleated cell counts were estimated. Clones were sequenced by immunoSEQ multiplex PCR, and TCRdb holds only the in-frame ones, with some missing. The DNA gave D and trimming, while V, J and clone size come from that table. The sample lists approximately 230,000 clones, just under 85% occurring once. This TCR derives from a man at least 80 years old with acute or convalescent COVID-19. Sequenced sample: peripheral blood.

CDR3 nucleotides: TGTGCCAGTAGTACCGGGACAGTTCATCAGCCCCAGCATTTT. Residues: CASSTGTVHQPQHF. V gene TRBV19 combines with J gene TRBJ1-5; TRBD1 matches at 7 bases. V shed 4 bases, J shed 5 bases, and the junction held 5 bases outside the gene matches. This CDR3 has 14 residues. The germline V gene has CDR1 LNHDA and CDR2 SQIVND (reference sequence). The full variable domain, its missing parts supplied by reference TRBV19 and TRBJ1-5, is DGGITQSPKYLFRKEGQNVTLSCEQNLNHDAMYWYRQDPGQGLRLIYYSQIVNDFQKGDIAEGYSVSREKKESFPLTVTSAQKNPTAFYLCASSTGTVHQPQHFGDGTRLSIL.